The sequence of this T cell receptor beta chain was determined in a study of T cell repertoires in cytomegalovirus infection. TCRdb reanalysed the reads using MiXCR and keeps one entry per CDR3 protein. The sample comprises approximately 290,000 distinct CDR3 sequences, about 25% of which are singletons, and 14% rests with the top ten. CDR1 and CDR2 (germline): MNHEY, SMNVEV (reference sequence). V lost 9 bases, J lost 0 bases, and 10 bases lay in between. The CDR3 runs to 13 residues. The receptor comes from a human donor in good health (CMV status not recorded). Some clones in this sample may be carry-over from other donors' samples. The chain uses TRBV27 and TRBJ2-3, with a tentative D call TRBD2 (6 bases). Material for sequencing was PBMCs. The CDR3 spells CASRRGSTDTQYF. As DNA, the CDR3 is TGTGCCAGTAGGCGGGGCAGCACAGATACGCAGTATTTT.